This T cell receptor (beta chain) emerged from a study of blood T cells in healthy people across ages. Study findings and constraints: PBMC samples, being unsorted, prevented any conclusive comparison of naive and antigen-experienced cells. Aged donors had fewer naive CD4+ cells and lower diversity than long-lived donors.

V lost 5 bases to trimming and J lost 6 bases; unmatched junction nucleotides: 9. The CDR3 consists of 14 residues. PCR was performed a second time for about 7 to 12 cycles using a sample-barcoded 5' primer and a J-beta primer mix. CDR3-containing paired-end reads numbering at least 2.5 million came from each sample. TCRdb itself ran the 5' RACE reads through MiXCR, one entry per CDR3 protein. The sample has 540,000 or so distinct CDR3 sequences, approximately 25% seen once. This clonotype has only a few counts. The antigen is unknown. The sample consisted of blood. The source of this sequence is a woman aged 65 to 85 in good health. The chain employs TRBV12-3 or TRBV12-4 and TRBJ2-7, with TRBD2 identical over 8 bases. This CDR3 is CASSKKGTSSEQYF. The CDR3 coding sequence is TGTGCCAGCAGTAAAAAAGGGACTAGTTCCGAGCAGTACTTC.